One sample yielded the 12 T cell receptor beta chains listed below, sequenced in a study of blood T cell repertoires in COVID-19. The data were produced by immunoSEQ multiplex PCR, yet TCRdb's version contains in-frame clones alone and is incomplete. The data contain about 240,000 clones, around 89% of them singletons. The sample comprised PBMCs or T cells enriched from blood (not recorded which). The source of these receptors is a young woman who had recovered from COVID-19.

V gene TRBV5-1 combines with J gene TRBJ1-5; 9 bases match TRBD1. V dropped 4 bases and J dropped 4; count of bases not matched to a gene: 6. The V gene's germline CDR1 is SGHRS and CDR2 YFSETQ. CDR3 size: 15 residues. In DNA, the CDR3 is TGCGCCAGCAGCCAGGGACAGGGCGGGAATCAGCCCCAGCATTTT. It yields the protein CASSQGQGGNQPQHF.

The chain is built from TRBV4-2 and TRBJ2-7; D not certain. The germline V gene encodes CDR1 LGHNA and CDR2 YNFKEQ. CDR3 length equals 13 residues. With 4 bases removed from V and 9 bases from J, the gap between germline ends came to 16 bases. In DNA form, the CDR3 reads TGTGCCAGCAGCCCCCTTTATAGTGGTCCGCAGTACTTC. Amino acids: CASSPLYSGPQYF.

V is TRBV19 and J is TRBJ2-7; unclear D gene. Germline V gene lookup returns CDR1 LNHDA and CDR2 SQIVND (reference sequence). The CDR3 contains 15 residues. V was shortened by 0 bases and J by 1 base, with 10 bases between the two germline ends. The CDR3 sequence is CASSIDRFSSYEQYF. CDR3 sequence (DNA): TGTGCCAGTAGTATAGACCGTTTCTCGTCCTACGAGCAGTACTTC.

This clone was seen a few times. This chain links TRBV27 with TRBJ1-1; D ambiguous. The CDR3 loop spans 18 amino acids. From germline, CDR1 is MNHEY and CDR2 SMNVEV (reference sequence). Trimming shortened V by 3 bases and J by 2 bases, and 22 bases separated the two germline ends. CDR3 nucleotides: TGTGCCAGCAGTTTCTTAAGCCCTCCCCCGGTTCTTAACACTGAAGCTTTCTTT. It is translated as CASSFLSPPPVLNTEAFF.

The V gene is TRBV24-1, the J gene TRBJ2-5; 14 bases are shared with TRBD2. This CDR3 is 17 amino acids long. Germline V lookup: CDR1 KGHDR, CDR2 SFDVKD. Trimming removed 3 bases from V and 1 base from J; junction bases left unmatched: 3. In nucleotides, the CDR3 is TGTGCCACCAGTGATCCGACTAGCGGGAGGGTCCAAGAGACCCAGTACTTC. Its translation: CATSDPTSGRVQETQYF.

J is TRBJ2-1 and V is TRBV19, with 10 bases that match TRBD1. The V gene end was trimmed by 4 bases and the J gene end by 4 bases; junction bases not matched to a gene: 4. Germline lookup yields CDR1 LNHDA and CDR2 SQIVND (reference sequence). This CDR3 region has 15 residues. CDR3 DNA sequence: TGTGCCAGTAGTAGGACAGGGGGTGAGTACAATGAGCAGTTCTTC. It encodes CASSRTGGEYNEQFF.

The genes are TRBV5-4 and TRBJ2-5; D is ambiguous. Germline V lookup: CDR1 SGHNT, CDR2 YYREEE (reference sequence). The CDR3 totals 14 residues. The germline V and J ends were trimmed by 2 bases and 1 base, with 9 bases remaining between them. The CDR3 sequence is CASSFRSAQETQYF. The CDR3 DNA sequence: TGTGCCAGCAGCTTTCGAAGCGCCCAAGAGACCCAGTACTTC.

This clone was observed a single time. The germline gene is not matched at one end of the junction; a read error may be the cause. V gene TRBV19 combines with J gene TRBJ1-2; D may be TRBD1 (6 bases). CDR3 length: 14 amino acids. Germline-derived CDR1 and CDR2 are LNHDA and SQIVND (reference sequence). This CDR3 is CASRGGPGGYRYTF. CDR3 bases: TGTGCCAGTAGGGGGGGGCCAGGAGGCTATCGCTACACCTTC. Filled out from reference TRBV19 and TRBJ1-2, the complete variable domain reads DGGITQSPKYLFRKEGQNVTLSCEQNLNHDAMYWYRQDPGQGLRLIYYSQIVNDFQKGDIAEGYSVSREKKESFPLTVTSAQKNPTAFYLCASRGGPGGYRYTFGSGTRLTVV.

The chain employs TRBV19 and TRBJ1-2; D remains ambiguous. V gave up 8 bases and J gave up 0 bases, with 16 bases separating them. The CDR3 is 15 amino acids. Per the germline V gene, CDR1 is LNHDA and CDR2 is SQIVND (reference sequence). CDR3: CASSKGRETNYGYTF. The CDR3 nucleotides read TGTGCCAGTTCCAAAGGACGGGAAACTAACTATGGCTACACCTTC.

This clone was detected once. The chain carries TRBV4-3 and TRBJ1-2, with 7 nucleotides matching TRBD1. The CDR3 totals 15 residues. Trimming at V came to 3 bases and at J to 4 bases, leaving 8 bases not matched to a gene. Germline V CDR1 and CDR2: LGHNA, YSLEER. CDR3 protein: CASSQSHRGLYGYTF. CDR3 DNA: TGCGCCAGCAGCCAGTCCCACAGGGGCCTCTATGGCTACACCTTC.

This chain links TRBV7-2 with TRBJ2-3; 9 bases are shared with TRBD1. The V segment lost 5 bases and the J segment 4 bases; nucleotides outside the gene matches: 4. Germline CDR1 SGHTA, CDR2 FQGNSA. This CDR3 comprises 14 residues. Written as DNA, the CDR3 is TGTGCCAGCAGCCGGGACAGGGCGGCAGATACGCAGTATTTT. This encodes CASSRDRAADTQYF.

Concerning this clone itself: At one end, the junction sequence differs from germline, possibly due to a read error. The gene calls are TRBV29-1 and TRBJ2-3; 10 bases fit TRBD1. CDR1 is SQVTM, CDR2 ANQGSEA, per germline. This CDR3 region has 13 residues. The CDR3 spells CSLEGQGTDTQYF. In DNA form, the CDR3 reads TGCAGCCTTGAGGGACAGGGGACAGATACGCAGTATTTT.